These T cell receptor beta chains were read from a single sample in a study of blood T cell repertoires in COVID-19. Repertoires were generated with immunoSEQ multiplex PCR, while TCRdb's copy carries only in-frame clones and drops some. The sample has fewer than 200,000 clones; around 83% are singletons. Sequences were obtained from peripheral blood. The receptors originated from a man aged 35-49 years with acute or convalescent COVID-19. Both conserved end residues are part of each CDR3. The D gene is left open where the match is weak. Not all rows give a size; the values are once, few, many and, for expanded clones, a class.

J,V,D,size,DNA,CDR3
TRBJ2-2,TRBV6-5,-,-,TGTGCCACCACCAGGGCGAACACCGGGGAGCTGTTTTTT,CATTRANTGELFF
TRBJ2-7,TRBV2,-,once,TGTGCCAGCAGTTTAACCTACGAGCAGTACTTC,CASSLTYEQYF
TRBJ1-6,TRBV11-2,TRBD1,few,TGTGCCAGCAGCTTAGATCAGCGGACAGGTGTTCCCCTCCACTTT,CASSLDQRTGVPLHF
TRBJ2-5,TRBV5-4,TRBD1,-,TGTGCCAGCAGCGCTAAACAGGGGAATGTGGTTTGGGTAGGGGAGACCCAGTACTTC,CASSAKQGNVVWVGETQYF
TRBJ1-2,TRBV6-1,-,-,TGTGCCAGCAGTGAAAGCGACAGCTTCTATGGCTACACCTTC,CASSESDSFYGYTF
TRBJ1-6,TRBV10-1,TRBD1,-,TGCGCCAGCAGGGGACAGGCGAATTCACCCCTCCACTTT,CASRGQANSPLHF
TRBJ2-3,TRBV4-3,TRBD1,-,TGCGCCAGCAGCCGAGGACAGGGTGGAAGTGCAGATACGCAGTATTTT,CASSRGQGGSADTQYF
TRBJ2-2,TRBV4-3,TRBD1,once,TGCGCCAGCAGCCAAGATTGGACAGGGGGCTCCGGGGAGCTGTTTTTT,CASSQDWTGGSGELFF
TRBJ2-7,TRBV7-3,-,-,TGTGCCAGCAGTCTTCGAGGGGGTCCCTCCTACGAGCAGTACTTC,CASSLRGGPSYEQYF
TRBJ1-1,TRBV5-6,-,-,TGTGCCAGCAGCAGCGGTGGGCTTTATCGGAGGGCTGAAGCTTTCTTT,CASSSGGLYRRAEAFF
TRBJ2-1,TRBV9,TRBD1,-,TGTGCCAGCGGCCTCCCGGGGCAGGGGGCAAATGAGCAGTTCTTC,CASGLPGQGANEQFF
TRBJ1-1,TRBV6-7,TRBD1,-,TGTGCCAGCAGTTCTGACAGGGCCCTTGAAGCTTTCTTT,CASSSDRALEAFF
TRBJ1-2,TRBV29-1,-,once,TGCAGCGTTGGGGGAGTGTTGGGCTACACCTTC,CSVGGVLGYTF
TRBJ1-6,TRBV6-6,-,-,TGTGCCAGCAGCCCAGGGGAGGGCTCCTATAATTCACCCCTCCACTTT,CASSPGEGSYNSPLHF
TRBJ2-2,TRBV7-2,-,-,TGTGCCAGCAGCTCTACAGGGTCGCGTGGCGGGGAGCTGTTTTTT,CASSSTGSRGGELFF
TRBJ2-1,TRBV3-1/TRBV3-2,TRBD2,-,TGTGCCAGCACTCAAGCGGGGGGGCCCTACAATGAGCAGTTCTTC,CASTQAGGPYNEQFF
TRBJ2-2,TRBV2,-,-,TGTGCCAGCAGTTCGCAGGGAACCGGGGAGCTGTTTTTT,CASSSQGTGELFF
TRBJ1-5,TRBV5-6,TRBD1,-,TGTGCCAGCAGCTTAATAACAGGGGACTTCAATCAGCCCCAGCATTTT,CASSLITGDFNQPQHF
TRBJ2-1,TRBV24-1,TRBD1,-,TGTGCCACCAGTGACGTGAACCGGGACAGGAAGTTCTTC,CATSDVNRDRKFF
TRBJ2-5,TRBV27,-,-,TGTGCCAGCAGTTTATTAGGGAAGGGGGAACAAGAGACCCAGTACTTC,CASSLLGKGEQETQYF
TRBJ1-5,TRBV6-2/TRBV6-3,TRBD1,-,TGTGCCAGCAGTCTTCAAGGGACAGAAAATCAGCCCCAGCATTTT,CASSLQGTENQPQHF
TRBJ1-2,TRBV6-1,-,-,TGTGCCAGCAGTGAAGATGGCGGGAACTATGGCTACACCTTC,CASSEDGGNYGYTF
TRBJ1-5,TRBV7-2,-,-,TGTGCCAGCAGCCTCCACAAGAATCAGCCCCAGCATTTT,CASSLHKNQPQHF
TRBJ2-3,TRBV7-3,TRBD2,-,TGTGCCAGCAGCTTAACCGTGACTAGCGGGGGGGACCCAGATACGCAGTATTTT,CASSLTVTSGGDPDTQYF
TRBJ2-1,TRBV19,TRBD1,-,TGTGCCAGTAGTACCGGGACAGGCGCGTCAATGTCGCAGTTCTTC,CASSTGTGASMSQFF
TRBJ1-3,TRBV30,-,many,TGTGCCTGGAGTTTGAGGGGAAACACCATATATTTT,CAWSLRGNTIYF
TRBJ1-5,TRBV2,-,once,TGTGCCAGCAGTGAAAGTACAGGGCCCCAGCATTTT,CASSESTGPQHF